The 20 T cell receptor beta chains below come from one sample, sequenced in a study of T cell repertoires in cytomegalovirus infection. MiXCR, run by TCRdb on the reads, gives a single entry per CDR3 protein. The table includes under 500,000 distinct CDR3 sequences, roughly 42% detected once. These receptors have no identified antigens. This specimen consisted of cultured PBMCs, obtained from culture after CMV antigen stimulation. The receptor set was obtained from a human donor in good health (CMV status not recorded). Some clones in this sample may be carry-over from other donors' samples.

This clonotype was found a few times. The V call is TRBV7-2, the J call TRBJ2-5; 7 nucleotides match TRBD1. J gave up 0 bases and V 6 bases, and 1 base lay outside the gene matches. The CDR3 has 13 amino acids. Per the germline V gene, CDR1 is SGHTA and CDR2 is FQGNSA. The CDR3 is CASRTGNQETQYF. DNA for the CDR3: TGTGCCAGCAGGACAGGGAACCAAGAGACCCAGTACTTC.

The chain is built from TRBV6-5 and TRBJ2-5; D remains unclear. Deletions cut 1 base from V and 5 bases from J, with 11 bases between. Germline V gives CDR1 MNHEY, CDR2 SVGAGI. The CDR3 totals 14 residues. CDR3 sequence: CASSYYRSGETQYF. CDR3 sequence (DNA): TGTGCCAGCAGTTACTACCGGTCCGGGGAGACCCAGTACTTC.

Only a few counts were recorded for this clonotype. The chain carries TRBV7-6 and TRBJ1-6; 8 bases agree with TRBD1. The CDR3 covers 15 residues. Trimming at V came to 3 bases and at J to 7 bases, leaving 5 bases not matched to a gene. Germline V gene data show CDR1 as SGHVS and CDR2 as FNYEAQ. CDR3 in amino acids: CASSFRTGWNSPLHF. CDR3 bases: TGTGCCAGCAGCTTCCGGACAGGGTGGAATTCACCCCTCCACTTT.

V and J are TRBV10-3 and TRBJ1-4; 8 positions agree with TRBD1. This CDR3 has 14 residues. Germline CDR1 reads ENHRY; CDR2 reads SYGVKD. After removal of 3 bases from V and 8 bases from J, the junction contained 5 bases not matched to a gene. The DNA for the CDR3 is TGTGCCATCAGTGACGACAGGGGTTACGAAAAACTGTTTTTT. It translates to CAISDDRGYEKLFF.

V and J are TRBV25-1 and TRBJ2-1; 7 nucleotides line up with TRBD2. The CDR3 has 13 residues. Germline V gene sequence: CDR1 MGHDK, CDR2 SYGVNS. The V gene end was trimmed by 7 bases and the J gene end by 6 bases; junction bases not matched to a gene: 6. The CDR3 is CASIGPSGNEQFF. For the CDR3, the DNA is TGTGCCAGCATAGGCCCTAGCGGCAATGAGCAGTTCTTC.

The gene calls are TRBV4-1 and TRBJ2-7; D perhaps matches TRBD2 (6 bases). Germline CDR1 reads MGHRA; CDR2 reads YSYEKL. The CDR3 spans 19 residues. Trimming left V 10 bases short and J 2 bases short, with 33 bases between. As DNA, the CDR3 is TGCGCCACCGACCCGCGTGGGGGGTTAAAGGCTTCCCGACCCTACGAGCAGTACTTC. This gives the protein CATDPRGGLKASRPYEQYF.

This clonotype was seen a few times. The chain joins TRBV6-2 or TRBV6-3 to TRBJ2-7; D not certain. Looked up from germline, CDR1 is MNHEY and CDR2 is SVGEGT. The CDR3 sequence is 15 residues long. Between the trimmed V and J ends, which lost 4 bases and 3 bases, there was a span of 16 bases. The CDR3 sequence: CASSSGPRAGYEQYF. The CDR3 nucleotides read TGTGCCAGCAGTTCAGGACCCCGTGCAGGCTACGAGCAGTACTTC.

V gene TRBV7-2 combines with J gene TRBJ1-1; possible D gene TRBD1, 5 bases. V was trimmed by 4 bases and J by 2 bases, leaving 11 bases between them. The CDR3 contains 14 residues. Germline assignment: CDR1 SGHTA and CDR2 FQGNSA. Written as DNA, the CDR3 is TGTGCCAGCAGCTATACCGGGGGTAACACTGAAGCTTTCTTT. Translated: CASSYTGGNTEAFF.

The sample holds one count of this clonotype. The CDR3 loop reads CASSSNLPTSSHKANEQFF. The CDR3 DNA follows: TGTGCCAGCAGTTCCAACTTACCGACTAGCTCTCATAAGGCGAATGAGCAGTTCTTC. The rearrangement links TRBV28 to TRBJ2-1, with 7 bases matching TRBD2. The length of the CDR3 is 19 residues. The germline V gene has CDR1 MDHEN and CDR2 SYDVKM. The ends lost 4 bases at V and 7 bases at J; junction bases unmatched: 22.

This chain joins TRBV11-1 and TRBJ1-1; D gene ambiguous. V was shortened by 2 bases and J by 0 bases, with 7 bases between the two germline ends. The CDR3 is 14 residues long. Germline CDR1 is SGHAT and CDR2 is FQDESV (reference sequence). The CDR3, as DNA: TGTGCCAGCAGCTTACAGCCTCTGAACACTGAAGCTTTCTTT. Its translation is CASSLQPLNTEAFF.

The chain combines TRBV6-1 with TRBJ2-7; 9 bases agree with TRBD2. Trimming removed 8 bases from V and 7 bases from J; junction bases left unmatched: 21. Germline loops: CDR1 MNHNS, CDR2 SASEGT. The CDR3 loop spans 17 amino acids. The CDR3 reads CASHPGLASRGSQEQYF. In DNA, the CDR3 is TGTGCCAGCCACCCGGGACTAGCTTCCCGCGGGTCTCAGGAGCAGTACTTC.

Here the CDR3 reads CATQGQQETQYF. CDR3 DNA: TGTGCCACCCAAGGACAGCAAGAGACCCAGTACTTC. This chain links TRBV7-9 with TRBJ2-5, with D perhaps TRBD1 (6 bases). This CDR3 region has 12 residues. Germline V gene sequence: CDR1 SEHNR, CDR2 FQNEAQ (reference sequence). V lost 10 bases, J lost 2 bases, and 11 bases lay in between.

The chain links TRBV7-9 to TRBJ2-2; D could derive from TRBD1 or TRBD2 (5 bases each). The germline V gene encodes CDR1 SEHNR and CDR2 FQNEAQ (reference sequence). V gave up 10 bases and J gave up 7 bases, with 22 bases separating them. The CDR3 has 15 residues. CDR3: CAIYRARGRNGELFF. The CDR3 nucleotides are TGTGCCATCTACCGGGCGAGGGGCCGGAACGGGGAGCTGTTTTTT. Together with reference TRBV7-9 and TRBJ2-2, the CDR3 gives the full variable domain: DTGVSQNPRHKITKRGQNVTFRCDPISEHNRLYWYRQTLGQGPEFLTYFQNEAQLEKSRLLSDRFSAERPKGSFSTLEIQRTEQGDSAMYLCAIYRARGRNGELFFGEGSRLTVL.

About this clonotype: At one end the junction does not follow the germline gene, possibly because of a read error. This sequence joins TRBV19 and TRBJ2-2; perhaps D is TRBD1 or TRBD2 (5 bases each). CDR1 is LNHDA, CDR2 SQIVND, per germline (reference sequence). The CDR3 consists of 14 residues. The DNA for the CDR3 is TGTGCCACATCCAGACAGACAGACACCGGGGAGCTGTTTTTC. As protein: CATSRQTDTGELFF.

The chain joins TRBV7-2 to TRBJ2-1; 7 nucleotides match TRBD1. The V gene's germline CDR1 is SGHTA and CDR2 FQGNSA. CDR3 length equals 16 residues. Trimming removed 0 bases from V and 0 bases from J; junction bases left unmatched: 2. CDR3 DNA: TGTGCCAGCAGCTTAGCTCCAGGGGGCTCCTACAATGAGCAGTTCTTC. It encodes CASSLAPGGSYNEQFF. The full variable domain, its missing parts supplied by reference TRBV7-2 and TRBJ2-1, is GAGVSQSPSNKVTEKGKDVELRCDPISGHTALYWYRQSLGQGLEFLIYFQGNSAPDKSGLPSDRFSAERTGGSVSTLTIQRTQQEDSAVYLCASSLAPGGSYNEQFFGPGTRLTVL.

Only a few counts were recorded for this clonotype. V gene TRBV5-4 combines with J gene TRBJ1-3, with TRBD1 as a possible D gene (5 bases). There are 14 residues in the CDR3. V lost 4 bases and J 7 bases, leaving 15 bases between the germline ends. Germline V gene lookup returns CDR1 SGHNT and CDR2 YYREEE (reference sequence). The CDR3: CASSLRGLRNTIYF. CDR3 nucleotide sequence: TGTGCCAGCAGCCTGAGGGGCCTTCGTAACACCATATATTTT.

J is TRBJ2-2 and V is TRBV5-4, with a tentative D call TRBD2 (6 bases). V shed 4 bases and J shed 4 bases, with 11 bases lying between them. CDR3 length: 14 residues. Germline V gene data show CDR1 as SGHNT and CDR2 as YYREEE (reference sequence). Here the CDR3 reads CASSGGLPTGELFF. Written as DNA, the CDR3 is TGTGCCAGCAGCGGAGGGCTTCCCACCGGGGAGCTGTTTTTT.

The V gene is TRBV6-1, the J gene TRBJ2-5, with 7 bases aligning to TRBD1. This CDR3 has 14 residues. Germline CDR1 reads MNHNS; CDR2 reads SASEGT. Trimming removed 6 bases from V and 3 bases from J; junction bases left unmatched: 7. The CDR3 loop reads CASSAQGLEETQYF. The CDR3 bases are TGTGCCAGCAGCGCACAGGGGCTGGAAGAGACCCAGTACTTC.

The chain has TRBV11-2 and TRBJ2-7; no reliable D call. The CDR3 consists of 16 residues. Per germline, CDR1 SGHAT and CDR2 FQNNGV. With 1 base removed from V and 0 bases from J, the gap between germline ends came to 13 bases. DNA for the CDR3: TGTGCCAGCAGCTTAGTAGGAACAGCCACCTCCTACGAGCAGTACTTC. It codes for CASSLVGTATSYEQYF.

This clonotype is a singleton in its sample. The chain carries TRBV5-1 and TRBJ1-2; D is unclear. Germline loops: CDR1 SGHRS, CDR2 YFSETQ. The CDR3 length is 16 residues. The V end lost 1 base, the J end lost 6 bases, and 19 bases lay between the germline ends. Here the CDR3 DNA reads TGCGCCAGCAGCTTGCAAAACTCTTTCCTAGCGGATGGCTACACCTTC. Translated, it gives CASSLQNSFLADGYTF.